This T cell receptor (beta chain) was identified during a study of cytomegalovirus exposure and HLA in healthy donors. In the study overall: Early on, a data release was issued that held about 85 million unique TCRs from HLA-typed donors.

Study-level findings and limits: Some public TCRs appeared in many individuals, while most sequences were rare. Through in vitro validation, a few CMV-associated chains were shown to be specific for CMV antigens.

This PCR relied on a set of 60 Vbeta primers and 13 Jbeta primers. The method was immunoSEQ multiplex PCR; TCRdb's version includes in-frame clones alone and lacks a portion of them. The sample consists of about 100,000 clones, under 85% of them appearing once. V shed 5 bases and J 8 bases; nucleotides not matched to a gene: 6. The CDR3 runs to 15 residues. Germline V gives CDR1 MNHEY, CDR2 SVGAGI. This clone was seen a few times. Its target is unknown. Other nucleotide sequences in the sample specify the same CDR3. The sequence derives from a female donor in good health and CMV-seropositive. Sequencing was carried out using PBMCs. This chain links TRBV6-5 with TRBJ1-4; 12 bases match TRBD1. CDR3 bases: TGTGCCAGCAGTCCTCGGGGACAGGGGGCCGAAAAACTGTTTTTT. The encoded protein is CASSPRGQGAEKLFF.